This TCR beta chain appears in the sequencing data of a study of blood T cell repertoires in COVID-19. Looking at the study overall: The origin of the acute and convalescent COVID-19 samples was the United States, Italy and Spain. PBMCs, B-cell-depleted T cells, or T cells were the source of the cDNA or gDNA that made up the material.

Per the original data handling: Reference gene primer amplification gave estimated nucleated cell counts. Assay: immunoSEQ multiplex PCR; the TCRdb copy retains only in-frame clones and omits some. Clone size and the V and J calls come from that table; the DNA yielded D and trimming. The sample includes about 28,000 clones, roughly 80% of them seen just once. This CDR3 has 15 amino acids. Germline V gene sequence: CDR1 LNHNV, CDR2 YYDKDF (reference sequence). Trimming took 3 bases from V and 6 from J; bases not matched to a gene: 6. The source material was peripheral blood. The chain employs TRBV15 and TRBJ2-1; 9 bases line up with TRBD1. The receptor's source is a woman aged 55-69 years with acute or convalescent COVID-19. CDR3 sequence: CATSRTGTGLNEQFF. Written as DNA, the CDR3 is TGTGCCACCAGCAGGACCGGGACAGGGCTCAATGAGCAGTTCTTC.